The clone carrying this TCR beta chain was detected a few times. No antigen is known for it. In germline, CDR1 is SEHNR, CDR2 FQNEAQ (reference sequence). The CDR3 is 14 amino acids. V shed 6 bases and J shed 6 bases, with 14 bases lying between them. Libraries were made from TCR beta cDNA, and they carried unique molecular identifiers. Researchers reported roughly 0.5 million cDNA molecules coming from around 1 to 10 million T cells. TCRdb itself ran the PCR reads through MiXCR, one entry per CDR3 protein. The repertoire consists of approximately 350,000 distinct CDR3 sequences, with approximately 38% occurring once and the leading ten covering 10% to 15%. This specimen comes from a study of post-analysis software for immune sequencing data. Turning to the study itself: Relapsing-remitting, secondary progressive and progressive-relapsing forms made up the multiple sclerosis disease courses. Regarding the study as a whole: A handful of TRBV segments were significantly more frequent in patients than in controls. TRBV5-6, TRBV5-1 and TRBV20-1 were among these segments. There was significantly lower normalized Chao1 diversity in multiple sclerosis patients than in controls. Samples from a shared batch, those prepared together, strongly co-clustered by F measure.

The chain has TRBV7-9 and TRBJ1-4, with a possible D match to TRBD1 (5 bases). The sequenced sample consisted of blood. This sequence was found in a girl between 5 and 17 years old with multiple sclerosis. The CDR3 region is CASRIGDGDEKLFF. Here the CDR3 DNA reads TGTGCCAGCAGGATAGGGGACGGTGATGAAAAACTGTTTTTT.